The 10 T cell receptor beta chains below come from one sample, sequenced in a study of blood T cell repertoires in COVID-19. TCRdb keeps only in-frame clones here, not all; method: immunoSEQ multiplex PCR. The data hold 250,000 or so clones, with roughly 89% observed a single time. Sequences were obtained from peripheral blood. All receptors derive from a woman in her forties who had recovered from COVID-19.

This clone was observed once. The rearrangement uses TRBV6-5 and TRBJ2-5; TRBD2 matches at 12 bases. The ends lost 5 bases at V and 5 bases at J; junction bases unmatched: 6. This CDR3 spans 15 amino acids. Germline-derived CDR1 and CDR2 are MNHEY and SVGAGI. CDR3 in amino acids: CASSRGLAGMETQYF. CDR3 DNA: TGTGCCAGCAGTCGTGGACTAGCGGGGATGGAGACCCAGTACTTC.

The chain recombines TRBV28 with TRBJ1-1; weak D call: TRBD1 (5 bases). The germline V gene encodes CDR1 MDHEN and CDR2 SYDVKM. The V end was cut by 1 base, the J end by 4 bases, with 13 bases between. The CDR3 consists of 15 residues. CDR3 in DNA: TGTGCCAGCAGTTTATCGTCGCACGGGGGCACTGAAGCTTTCTTT. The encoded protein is CASSLSSHGGTEAFF.

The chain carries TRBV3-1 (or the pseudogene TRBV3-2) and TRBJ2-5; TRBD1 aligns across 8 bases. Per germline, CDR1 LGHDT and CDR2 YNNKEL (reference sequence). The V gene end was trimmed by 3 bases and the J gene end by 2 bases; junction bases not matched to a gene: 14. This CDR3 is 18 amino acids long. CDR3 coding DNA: TGTGCCAGCAGCCACCAGTTACGGACAGGGAACTTACAAGAGACCCAGTACTTC. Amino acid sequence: CASSHQLRTGNLQETQYF.

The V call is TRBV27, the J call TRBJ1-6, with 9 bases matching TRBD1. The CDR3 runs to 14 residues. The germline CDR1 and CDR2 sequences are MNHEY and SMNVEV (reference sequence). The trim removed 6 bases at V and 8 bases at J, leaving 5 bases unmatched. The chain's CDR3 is CASSGTGSYSPLHF. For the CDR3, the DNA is TGTGCCAGCAGCGGGACAGGGAGTTATTCACCCCTCCACTTT.

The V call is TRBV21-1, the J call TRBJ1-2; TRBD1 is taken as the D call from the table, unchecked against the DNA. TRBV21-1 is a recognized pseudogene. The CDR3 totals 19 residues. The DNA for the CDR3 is TGTGCCAGCAGCTGCCTAAATTCGGGACAGCTATTGAAGCGGTGGGGCTACACCTTC. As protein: CASSCLNSGQLLKRWGYTF.

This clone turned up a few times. In DNA, the CDR3 is TGTGCCAGCAGCTTAGAAAGGACAGGAGGGACTGAAGCTTTCTTT. Its translation is CASSLERTGGTEAFF. The gene calls are TRBV11-2 and TRBJ1-1, with TRBD1 identical over 7 bases. The V gene end was trimmed by 0 bases and the J gene end by 5 bases; junction bases not matched to a gene: 6. The germline V gene encodes CDR1 SGHAT and CDR2 FQNNGV. The CDR3 consists of 15 residues.

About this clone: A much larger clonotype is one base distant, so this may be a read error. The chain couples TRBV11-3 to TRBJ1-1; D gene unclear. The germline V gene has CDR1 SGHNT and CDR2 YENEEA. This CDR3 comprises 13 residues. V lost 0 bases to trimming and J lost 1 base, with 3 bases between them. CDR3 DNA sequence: TGTGCCAGCAGCTTAGACAGGAACACTGAAGCTTTCTTT. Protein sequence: CASSLDRNTEAFF.

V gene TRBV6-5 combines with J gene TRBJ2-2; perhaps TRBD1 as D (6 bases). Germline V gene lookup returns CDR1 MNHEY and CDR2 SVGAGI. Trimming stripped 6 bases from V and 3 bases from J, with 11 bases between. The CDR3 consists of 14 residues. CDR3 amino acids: CASRPQGHTGELFF. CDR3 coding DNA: TGTGCCAGCAGACCACAGGGTCACACCGGGGAGCTGTTTTTT.

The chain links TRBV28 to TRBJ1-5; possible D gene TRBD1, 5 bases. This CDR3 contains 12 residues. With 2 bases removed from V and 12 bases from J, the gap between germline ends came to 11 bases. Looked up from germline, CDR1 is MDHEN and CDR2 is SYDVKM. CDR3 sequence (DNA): TGTGCCAGCAGTTTAGGGGGGAGCAACCAGCATTTT. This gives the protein CASSLGGSNQHF.

DNA for the CDR3: TGTGCCAGCAGTGAATCCAGATTGAACACTGAAGCTTTCTTT. It yields the protein CASSESRLNTEAFF. V is TRBV2 and J is TRBJ1-1; the D is unclear. This CDR3 has 14 residues. V shed 2 bases and J shed 0 bases, with 7 bases lying between them. The germline CDR1 and CDR2 sequences are SNHLY and FYNNEI.